The 10 T cell receptor beta chains listed next were all sequenced from one sample in a study of T cells in Graves' hyperthyroidism and ophthalmopathy. The source material, RNA transcripts, was used to amplify TCR beta CDR3 regions. The HTBI primer set served for first-round RT-PCR of the TCR CDR3. Each CDR3 protein is one row after TCRdb ran MiXCR on the multiplex PCR reads. Among around 300,000 distinct CDR3 sequences listed, more than 10% were seen once. The sequenced material came from blood. These TCRs come from a woman in her 30s with Graves' hyperthyroidism that later progressed to Graves' ophthalmopathy.

At least ten counts were recorded for this clonotype. The rearrangement uses TRBV10-3 and TRBJ1-4; D gene uncertain. With 0 bases removed from V and 8 bases from J, the gap between germline ends came to 4 bases. Germline lookup yields CDR1 ENHRY and CDR2 SYGVKD. CDR3 length: 12 residues. The CDR3 is CAISESGEKLFF. Written as DNA, the CDR3 is TGTGCCATCAGTGAGTCCGGAGAAAAACTGTTTTTT.

This clonotype was seen ten or more times. In nucleotides, the CDR3 is TGTGCCAGCTCTCTTTACTTTGGGGGGCAGATGGACACCGGGGAGCTGTTTTTT. Amino acids: CASSLYFGGQMDTGELFF. V is TRBV28 and J is TRBJ2-2; D is perhaps TRBD1 or TRBD2 (6 bases each). Trimming removed 8 bases from V and 3 bases from J, with 25 bases in between. The germline V gene has CDR1 MDHEN and CDR2 SYDVKM. The CDR3 is made up of 18 amino acids.

This clonotype was seen ten or more times. The chain uses TRBV27 and TRBJ2-3; D unclear. The CDR3 has 11 amino acids. With 7 bases removed from V and 2 bases from J, the gap between germline ends came to 4 bases. In germline, CDR1 is MNHEY, CDR2 SMNVEV (reference sequence). CDR3 region: CASTDTDTQYF. DNA for the CDR3: TGTGCCAGCACCGACACAGATACGCAGTATTTT.

The table lists this clonotype with a few counts. The chain employs TRBV6-1 and TRBJ2-6; D could derive from TRBD1 or TRBD2 (5 bases each). The CDR3 runs to 14 residues. Germline CDR1 reads MNHNS; CDR2 reads SASEGT. The V end was cut by 7 bases, the J end by 2 bases, with 9 bases between. The CDR3 DNA reads TGTGCCAGCAAGTTGGGGGCTGGGGCCAACGTCCTGACTTTC. This gives the protein CASKLGAGANVLTF.

This clonotype showed up just a few times. The chain has TRBV5-8 and TRBJ2-7; 11 bases fit TRBD2. Germline values: CDR1 SGHTS, CDR2 YDEGEE. The CDR3 extends over 15 amino acids. J was trimmed by 4 bases and V by 0 bases; bases with no gene match: 3. The CDR3 sequence is CASSLDLAGGYEQYF. The CDR3 DNA reads TGTGCCAGCAGCTTGGACCTAGCGGGAGGTTACGAGCAGTACTTC.

This clonotype was seen at least ten times. The chain uses TRBV7-2 and TRBJ2-7, with 7 bases lining up with TRBD2. This CDR3 contains 15 residues. Trimming took 2 bases from V and 4 from J; bases not matched to a gene: 8. The germline V gene encodes CDR1 SGHTA and CDR2 FQGNSA. The CDR3 bases are TGTGCCAGCAGCTTATCGGCGGGAGTGAATTACGAGCAGTACTTC. This gives the protein CASSLSAGVNYEQYF. The whole variable domain, remainder taken from reference TRBV7-2 and TRBJ2-7, is GAGVSQSPSNKVTEKGKDVELRCDPISGHTALYWYRQSLGQGLEFLIYFQGNSAPDKSGLPSDRFSAERTGGSVSTLTIQRTQQEDSAVYLCASSLSAGVNYEQYFGPGTRLTVT.

This clonotype has only a few counts. The chain combines TRBV4-2 with TRBJ2-2, with TRBD2 as a possible D gene (6 bases). The CDR3 covers 18 residues. V was cut by 0 bases and J by 3 bases, with 17 bases left in between. Germline values: CDR1 LGHNA, CDR2 YNFKEQ. The CDR3 protein is CASSQDEWGSGHTGELFF. CDR3 coding DNA: TGTGCCAGCAGCCAAGATGAGTGGGGGAGCGGGCACACCGGGGAGCTGTTTTTT.

This clonotype occurred many times. J is TRBJ2-7 and V is TRBV6-1; possibly TRBD1 for D (6 bases). Trimming took 6 bases from V and 2 from J, leaving 14 bases between them. Germline-derived CDR1 and CDR2 are MNHNS and SASEGT. CDR3 length equals 14 residues. The CDR3 reads CASRLRDTAYEQYF. The CDR3 nucleotides are TGTGCCAGCAGACTCCGGGACACCGCCTACGAGCAGTACTTC.

This clonotype was recorded a few times. The junction and the germline gene differ at one end; a read error may be behind it. The chain has TRBV29-1 and TRBJ2-7; 9 bases match TRBD2. Germline values: CDR1 SQVTM, CDR2 ANQGSEA. This CDR3 has 12 residues. The CDR3 reads CSVEAGGGEQYF. The CDR3 coding sequence is TGCAGCGTAGAAGCGGGAGGTGGGGAGCAGTACTTC.

This clonotype has ten or more counts. The genes are TRBV6-1 and TRBJ2-1, with TRBD2 as a possible D gene (5 bases). Deletions cut 7 bases from V and 5 bases from J, with 21 bases between. This CDR3 has 16 amino acids. The germline V gene has CDR1 MNHNS and CDR2 SASEGT. CDR3 coding DNA: TGTGCCAGCACAATCTCCGCTAGCAGTCCCAACAATGAGCAGTTCTTC. Translating it yields CASTISASSPNNEQFF.